This T cell receptor (beta chain) is from a study of T cells in Graves' hyperthyroidism and ophthalmopathy (dated by TCRdb to about 2019). Background on the whole study: Peripheral blood samples were taken at the time of initial diagnosis, prior to any treatment. The 90 to 100 discovery patients were randomly divided into training and test sets at a 7:3 ratio. After sampling, hyperthyroidism patients received methimazole starting at 30 mg daily, and ophthalmopathy patients received high-dose intravenous methylprednisolone. To identify TCR V-J signatures that set the groups apart, the researchers used a discovery cohort of about a hundred patients, made up of roughly 40 with Graves' ophthalmopathy and some 58 with stable Graves' hyperthyroidism. The paper reports TCR Vbeta CDR3 sequencing of fewer than 150 peripheral blood samples: approximately 43 ophthalmopathy, 75 to 80 hyperthyroidism and around 17 progressor patients. An independent validation cohort of 18 to 20 hyperthyroidism patients and approximately 17 patients who later progressed to ophthalmopathy tested prospective prediction of ophthalmopathy. In addition, the study compared T-cell repertoires in thyroid tissue and in blood from roughly six Graves' hyperthyroidism patients.

General findings and caveats noted by the study authors: In validation, the model predicted progression to ophthalmopathy with 65% to 71% sensitivity and 72.22% specificity, a median of 6.5 months before onset. In cross-validation, a model built on a 13 V-J signature told ophthalmopathy apart from stable hyperthyroidism with approximately 91% sensitivity and about 81% specificity, and in testing the same model reached 80%/75%. Blood samples also contained most of the expanded thyroid clonotypes (frequency above 0.001), which suggests that blood repertoires may reflect thyroid immune responses. No statistical method was used to set the sample size in advance, and investigators knew the group allocation.

Ophthalmopathy patients had moderately to severely active disease, Clinical Activity Score of at least 3, NOSPECS grade of at least 4, and duration under 3 months. Any patient with an uncontrolled infection, another autoimmune disease, pregnancy or lactation was excluded. Diagnoses relied on clinical symptoms, serum thyroxine and TRAb, thyroid ultrasound and orbital computed tomography. Ficoll-Paque density gradient centrifugation was used to isolate PBMCs from approximately 10 ml of fresh peripheral blood. Total RNA was extracted using Trizol reagent, and RNA quality was assessed on an Agilent 2100 Bioanalyzer. A word on this clonotype: Its antigen specificity is not known. Per-base qualities were not stored, and no clone one base away is much larger.

The TCR beta CDR3 regions were amplified from RNA transcripts. For the first round of RT-PCR on the TCR CDR3, the HTBI primer set was used together with the Qiagen OneStep RT-PCR kit. A second multiplex PCR round built the libraries, followed by size selection and purification. The libraries were sequenced on an Illumina HiSeq2000 using paired-end 100 bp reads. The original pipeline was this. SOAPnuke was used to process the raw data, removing reads that contained adapters or uncalled bases, had a mean Phred below 15, or lacked an exact match to the constant primer or identifier. COPE v1.2.5 was used to merge the high-quality paired reads, and each unique nucleotide sequence was defined as a clonotype. Clonotypes were aligned to IMGT TRBV, TRBD and TRBJ reference segments using MiTCR v1.1. The analysis was restricted to V-J combinations with a frequency above 0.0001, which together covered just over 98% of the repertoires. The TCS score was defined as F50 (clonal expansion) divided by E x V (chaos), with BLOSUM62-based TCRdist calculated between CDR3 peptides within each V-J. Welch's t-statistics and random forest reduced 500 to 550 V-J features to around 14, which were used in a naive Bayes classifier (R e1071). TCRdb reanalyzed the raw reads on its own, using fastp at Q25 for trimming and MiXCR for clone calling, and kept in-frame beta chains. Identical CDR3 protein sequences are pooled into one entry, listed with their most common genes and DNA. Here the V and J calls rest on TCRdb's processing, not on the authors' analysis. This sample has hundreds of thousands of distinct CDR3 sequences in its table, and roughly 15% of those were observed once. The ten most abundant clones make up about 13% of the sample.

The sequence was collected from a man aged 18 to 29 with Graves' ophthalmopathy. The sequenced sample consisted of blood.

The DNA sequence reads TGTGCCAGCAGCTTAGGCGGGAGTGGCCCCTACTTC. Translated, it gives CASSLGGSGPYF. The chain uses TRBV11-2 and TRBJ2-4, with 7 central nucleotides matching TRBD2. Including cysteine and phenylalanine, the CDR3 has 12 amino acids. The only DNA kept is the CDR3, 36 bases in frame from the first base. Ends trimmed: V by 1 base, J by 16 bases; bases unmatched to a gene: 7. From the germline V gene, CDR1 is SGHAT and CDR2 is FQNNGV.